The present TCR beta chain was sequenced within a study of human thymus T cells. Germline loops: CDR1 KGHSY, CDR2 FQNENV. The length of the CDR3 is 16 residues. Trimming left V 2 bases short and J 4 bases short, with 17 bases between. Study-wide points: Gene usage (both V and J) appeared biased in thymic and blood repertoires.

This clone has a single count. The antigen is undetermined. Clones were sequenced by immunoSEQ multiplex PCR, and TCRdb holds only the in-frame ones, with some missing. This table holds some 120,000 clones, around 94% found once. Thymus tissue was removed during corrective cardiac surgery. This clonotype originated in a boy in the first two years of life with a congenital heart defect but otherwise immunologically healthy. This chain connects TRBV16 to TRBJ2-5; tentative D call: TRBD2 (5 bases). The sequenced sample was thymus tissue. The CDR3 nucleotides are TGTGCCAGCAGCCAAGGCAGGAAGCGGTCCCGAGAGACCCAGTACTTC. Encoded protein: CASSQGRKRSRETQYF.